This TCR beta chain was identified during a study of blood T cell repertoires in COVID-19. Sequencing used immunoSEQ multiplex PCR; TCRdb keeps in-frame clones, though not all of them. The top ten hold 1.8% of the sample, which has about 230,000 clones, 70% to 85% seen once. This clone has just a few counts. The V gene's germline CDR1 is SEHNR and CDR2 FQNEAQ (reference sequence). V lost 6 bases, J lost 0 bases, and 17 bases lay in between. There are 16 residues in the CDR3. The chain employs TRBV7-9 and TRBJ1-1, with D possibly matching TRBD1 (5 bases). The sequence derives from a man in his 60s who had recovered from COVID-19. The sequencing input was PBMCs or T cells enriched from blood (not recorded which). Written as DNA, the CDR3 is TGTGCCAGCAGACTCGGGGGTTGGAGGATGAACACTGAAGCTTTCTTT. Translation: CASRLGGWRMNTEAFF.